This T cell receptor (beta chain) was retrieved from a study of CD8 T cells in ankylosing spondylitis. Study-wide findings and caveats: Before this, some motif variants had been reported in reactive arthritis synovial fluid and blood. Fewer than 10 highly homologous variants formed a TCR beta motif that appeared characteristic of ankylosing spondylitis blood. It was reported that disease-linked clones were significantly enriched in matched ankylosing spondylitis synovial fluid.

As concerns this clonotype: The antigen remains undetermined.

The CDR3 contains 14 residues. Germline V gene data show CDR1 as MNHEY and CDR2 as SVGAGI. Trimming stripped 3 bases from V and 4 bases from J, with 10 bases between. From the 5' RACE reads, TCRdb called clonotypes with MiXCR, one entry per CDR3 protein. This sample has over 700,000 distinct CDR3 sequences, with 15% to 20% found just once. What was sequenced was blood, either unsorted or a sorted T cell fraction (not recorded which). This receptor was obtained from a male donor with ankylosing spondylitis. The chain employs TRBV6-5 and TRBJ2-1; TRBD2 is a possible D gene (6 bases). This CDR3 is CASSYGGMYNEQFF. In nucleotides, the CDR3 is TGTGCCAGCAGTTATGGGGGGATGTACAATGAGCAGTTCTTC.